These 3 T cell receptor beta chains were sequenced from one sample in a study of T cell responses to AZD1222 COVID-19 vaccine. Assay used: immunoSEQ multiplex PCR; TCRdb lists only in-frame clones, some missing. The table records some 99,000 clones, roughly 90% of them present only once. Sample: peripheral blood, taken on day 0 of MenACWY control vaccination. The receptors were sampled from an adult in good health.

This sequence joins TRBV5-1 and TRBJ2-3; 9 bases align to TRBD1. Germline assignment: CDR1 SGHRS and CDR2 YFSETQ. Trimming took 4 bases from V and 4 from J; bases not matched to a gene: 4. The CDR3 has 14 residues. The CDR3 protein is CASSRGQGADTQYF. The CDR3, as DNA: TGCGCCAGCAGCAGGGGACAGGGCGCAGATACGCAGTATTTT.

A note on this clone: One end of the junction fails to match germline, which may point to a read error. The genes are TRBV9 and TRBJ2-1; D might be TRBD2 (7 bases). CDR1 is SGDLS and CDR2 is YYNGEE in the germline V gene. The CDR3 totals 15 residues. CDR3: CSSSRRSGDIDEQFF. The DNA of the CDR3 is TGTTCCAGCAGCCGACGAAGCGGGGACATTGATGAGCAGTTCTTC.

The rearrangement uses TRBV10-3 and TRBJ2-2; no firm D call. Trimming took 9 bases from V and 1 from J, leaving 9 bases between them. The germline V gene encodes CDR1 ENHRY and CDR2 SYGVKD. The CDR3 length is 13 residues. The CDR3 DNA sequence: TGTGCCATGGCCGGCCTGAACACCGGGGAGCTGTTTTTT. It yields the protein CAMAGLNTGELFF.